This T cell receptor (beta chain) comes out of a study of T cell responses to AZD1222 COVID-19 vaccine (dated by TCRdb to the early 2020s). About the full investigation: TCR sequencing was performed for some 250 trial participants, of whom roughly 200 were given two doses of AZD1222 and some 25 were given two doses of MenACWY control vaccine. Trial participants were enrolled by age into subgroups of 18-55, 56-69 and 70-plus years, and around 150, 29 and 61 TCR-sequenced participants, respectively, were included in these subgroups. Results the study describes overall, beyond this receptor: Because no day 14 peak-response samples were available, the repertoires could be characterized only after the peak T cell response. Reportedly, close to half of the unique spike-specific TCRs recognized epitopes lying outside the regions that are mutated in the B.1.351 and B.1.1.7 variants. Most participants were white British and females outnumbered males, and the authors suggested that clonal diversity may have been underestimated. In the small 56-69-year group, the increase in depth fell short of significance, most likely because of low power. Conclusions about previously exposed vaccinees are limited because only six or seven AZD1222 recipients were SARS-CoV-2 seropositive at baseline. Vaccine-associated CD4 TCRs spanned the whole spike protein, with dominant responses in regions 160-218 and 743-854. After two AZD1222 doses, spike-specific TCR breadth and depth were significantly higher than at day 0 and than in MenACWY recipients.

The intended sense of this specimen's time point label: baseline before first vaccination. The treatment or condition label of this sample denotes: meningococcal conjugate vaccine given as trial control. Vaccinee samples came from UK trials COV001 and COV002, including a single-blind randomized controlled phase 2/3 trial of AZD1222 (ChAdOx1 nCoV-19) in healthy adults. Trial participant PBMC samples were collected at day 0 and day 28 after the second dose for TCRbeta chain sequencing. CDR1 and CDR2 were assigned from the germline V gene as MDHEN and SYDVKM. From cysteine to phenylalanine, the CDR3 is 19 amino acids long. The retained sequence is limited to the CDR3, 57 bases, with the frame set at the first base. V ends up 4 bases short and J 0 bases short, with an unmatched junction base count of 12. In its sample, this clone was seen a few times. There is no known antigen for this receptor. There are no base qualities to consult, and no much larger clone falls within one base.

The CDR3 regions of human TCRbeta chains were analyzed by immunosequencing. Per the original workflow: TCRs in the repertoires were matched against a reference library of SARS-CoV-2-specific TCRs that had been generated with the MIRA antigen-specificity platform. Breadth was defined as the fraction of unique TCRs that were SARS-CoV-2-associated. Depth was defined as the fraction of total T cells that were SARS-CoV-2-associated. Each spike-specific TCR was assigned to its reactive spike region and to a CD4 or CD8 class using the MIRA data. Log10-transformed breadth and depth values were compared by one-way ANOVA with Sidak's multiple comparisons tests. This is the immuneACCESS table as TCRdb keeps it, with only in-frame sequences that have V and J called. A part of the clones is gone; compared with another copy, unresolved V genes explain less than half, and the rest is unexplained. V, J and clone size reflect that table, while D and trimming were determined from the DNA. The table for this sample lists approximately 150,000 clones; about 91% of them were counted only once. Jointly, the top ten make up roughly 4.5% of the sample.

The rearranged chain carries TRBV28 and TRBJ2-1, with 10 bases aligning to TRBD2. The receptor was isolated from an adult in good health. Sample: peripheral blood, taken on day 0 of MenACWY control vaccination. The CDR3 region: CASSSGGLAETSSYNEQFF. The sequenced DNA is TGTGCCAGCAGTTCTGGCGGACTAGCGGAGACGAGCTCCTACAATGAGCAGTTCTTC.